A selection of T cell receptor beta chains follows, all from one sample in a study of monozygotic twins with inflammatory bowel disease. TCRdb processed the 5' RACE reads again and assigns one entry to each CDR3 protein, with no DNA. In all, the sample yields around 140,000 distinct CDR3 sequences. Sequencing was performed on blood. These receptors all stem from a human donor with ulcerative colitis or Crohn's disease, or a healthy co-twin of an affected twin (not recorded which). The CDR3 runs from the conserved cysteine through the conserved F or W.

TRBV5-1	TRBJ2-2	CASSWTAPQNTGELFF
TRBV15	TRBJ1-6	CATSREDRGNSPLHF
TRBV4-3	TRBJ1-2	CASSQDQSGPTRHGYTF
TRBV12-3/TRBV12-4	TRBJ1-2	CASRGTGANYGYTF
TRBV20-1	TRBJ2-3	CSANRAGRTDTQYF
TRBV20-1	TRBJ1-1	CSARVGSDTEAFF
TRBV11-2	TRBJ1-6	CASSSDKPPRGALHF
TRBV3-1	TRBJ2-7	CASSQIFSPVYEQYF
TRBV20-1	TRBJ1-2	CSAPGQGAISNYGYTF
TRBV5-1	TRBJ2-1	CASSLVAGSYNEQFF
TRBV9	TRBJ2-1	CASSALTSGELLSQFF
TRBV6-1	TRBJ1-5	CASSDWTQQHF
TRBV5-1	TRBJ2-2	CASSLFDHANTGELFF
TRBV4-3	TRBJ1-2	CASSRRDPGQGGYTF
TRBV5-1	TRBJ2-1	CASSLPRPSTKTNEQFF
TRBV9	TRBJ2-3	CASSVGIGTDTQYF
TRBV4-2	TRBJ2-1	CASSQEGLAGGPSYNEQFF
TRBV12-3/TRBV12-4	TRBJ2-7	CASSPVRGSTYEQYF
TRBV7-2	TRBJ2-7	CASSLAGGREQYF
TRBV12-3/TRBV12-4	TRBJ2-3	CASSLGPPSTDTQYF
TRBV18	TRBJ1-6	CASSPPSKGRAELHF
TRBV29-1	TRBJ1-1	CSVASRGALSTEAFF
TRBV27	TRBJ2-1	CASSLPPGRDEQFF
TRBV11-1	TRBJ2-2	CASSLVPQGGITGELFF
TRBV6-5	TRBJ2-1	CASSASGGSSSYNEQFF
TRBV28	TRBJ1-3	CASTPSGARGNTIYF
TRBV4-2	TRBJ2-3	CASSLRTSGGSGDTQYF
TRBV5-1	TRBJ2-7	CASSFAATYEQYF
TRBV7-2	TRBJ2-5	CASSSYGVQETQYF
TRBV6-5	TRBJ2-2	CASSYGRMRGGAVGELFF